Only a few counts were recorded for the clone carrying this T cell receptor (beta chain). What it binds is not known. Sequencing libraries for TCR beta were prepared with iRepertoire HTBI primers and Arm-PCR of CDR3 regions. TCRdb itself ran the multiplex PCR reads through MiXCR, one entry per CDR3 protein. The sample includes roughly 450,000 distinct CDR3 sequences, approximately 22% of them seen just once. Documented time point: persistent/refractory GD, antithyroid drugs over 5 years with positive TRAb. The TCR library used RNA extracted from PBMCs. American Thyroid Association guidelines were used to diagnose Graves' disease. Collection of peripheral blood (roughly 9.8 milliliters) was done using EDTA tubes. Between the trimmed V and J ends, which lost 0 bases and 4 bases, there was a span of 12 bases. This CDR3 spans 15 amino acids. Per the germline V gene, CDR1 is SGHDN and CDR2 is FVKESK. This specimen belongs to a study of regulatory T cells in long-lasting Graves disease. Turning to the study itself: The term persistent Graves' disease signified upward of 5 years on antithyroid drugs with positive TSH receptor antibodies.

General observations from the study: Favored gene segments in persistent disease were TRBV28, TRBJ1-2 and TRBJ2-5.

The TCR comes from a female donor with Graves disease. This material consisted of peripheral blood mononuclear cells (PBMCs), taken when the disease was refractory, from a patient treated with antithyroid drugs. The V and J genes are TRBV14 and TRBJ1-2, with TRBD1 as a possible D gene (6 bases). This CDR3 is CASSQDQGSFYGYTF. Here the CDR3 DNA reads TGTGCCAGCAGCCAAGACCAGGGGAGCTTCTATGGCTACACCTTC.